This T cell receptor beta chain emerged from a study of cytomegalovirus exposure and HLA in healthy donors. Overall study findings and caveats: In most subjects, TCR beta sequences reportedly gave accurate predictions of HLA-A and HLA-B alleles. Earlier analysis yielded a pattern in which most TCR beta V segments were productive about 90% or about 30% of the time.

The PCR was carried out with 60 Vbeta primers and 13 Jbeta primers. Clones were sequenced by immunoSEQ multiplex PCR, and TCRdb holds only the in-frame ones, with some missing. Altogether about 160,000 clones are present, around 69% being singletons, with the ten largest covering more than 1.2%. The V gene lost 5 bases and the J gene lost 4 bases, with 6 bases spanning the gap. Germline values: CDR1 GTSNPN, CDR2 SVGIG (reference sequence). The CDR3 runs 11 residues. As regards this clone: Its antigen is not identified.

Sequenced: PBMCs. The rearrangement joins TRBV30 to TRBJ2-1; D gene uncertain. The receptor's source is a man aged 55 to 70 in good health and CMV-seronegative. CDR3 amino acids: CAWATYNEQFF. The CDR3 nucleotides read TGTGCCTGGGCCACTTACAATGAGCAGTTCTTC.